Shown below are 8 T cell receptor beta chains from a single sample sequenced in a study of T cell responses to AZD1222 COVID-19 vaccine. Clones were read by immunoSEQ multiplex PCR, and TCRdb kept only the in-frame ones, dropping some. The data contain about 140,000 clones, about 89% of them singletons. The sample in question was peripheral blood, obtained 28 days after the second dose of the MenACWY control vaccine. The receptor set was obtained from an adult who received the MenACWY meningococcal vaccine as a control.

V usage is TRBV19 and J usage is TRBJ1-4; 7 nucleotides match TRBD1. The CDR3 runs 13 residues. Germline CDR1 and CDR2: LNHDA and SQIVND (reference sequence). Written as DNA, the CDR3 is TGTGCGGCCTCGGGACAGACTTTTGAAAAACTGTTTTTT. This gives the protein CAASGQTFEKLFF.

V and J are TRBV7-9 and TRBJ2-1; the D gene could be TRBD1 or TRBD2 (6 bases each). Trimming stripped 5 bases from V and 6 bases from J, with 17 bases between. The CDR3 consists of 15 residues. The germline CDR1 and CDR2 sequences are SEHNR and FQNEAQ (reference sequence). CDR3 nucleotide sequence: TGTGCCAGCAGCCCGGGGGCTAGCTGGGGCAATGAGCAGTTCTTC. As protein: CASSPGASWGNEQFF.

DNA for the CDR3: TGTGCCAGCAGCATATCCGGGTACGAAGGCTACACCTTC. Translated, it gives CASSISGYEGYTF. The V call is TRBV7-2, the J call TRBJ1-2; D unclear. CDR1 is SGHTA and CDR2 is FQGNSA in the germline V gene. The CDR3 is made up of 13 amino acids. Trimming left V 5 bases short and J 8 bases short, with 15 bases between. Together with reference TRBV7-2 and TRBJ1-2, the CDR3 gives the full variable domain: GAGVSQSPSNKVTEKGKDVELRCDPISGHTALYWYRQSLGQGLEFLIYFQGNSAPDKSGLPSDRFSAERTGGSVSTLTIQRTQQEDSAVYLCASSISGYEGYTFGSGTRLTVV.

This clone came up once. In DNA form, the CDR3 reads TGTGCCAGCAGTCGAAGACTAGCGGGAGGAATTTCCTACGAGCAGTACTTC. Translation: CASSRRLAGGISYEQYF. The chain joins TRBV6-6 to TRBJ2-7; 13 bases line up with TRBD2. In germline, CDR1 is MNHNY, CDR2 SVGAGI (reference sequence). V lost 5 bases and J lost 1; bases outside the gene matches: 8. CDR3 length: 17 amino acids.

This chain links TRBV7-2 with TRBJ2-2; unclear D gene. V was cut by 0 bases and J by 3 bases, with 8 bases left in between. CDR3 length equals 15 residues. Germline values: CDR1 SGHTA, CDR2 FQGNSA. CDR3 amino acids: CASSLAPAYTGELFF. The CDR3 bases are TGTGCCAGCAGCTTAGCGCCAGCCTACACCGGGGAGCTGTTTTTT.

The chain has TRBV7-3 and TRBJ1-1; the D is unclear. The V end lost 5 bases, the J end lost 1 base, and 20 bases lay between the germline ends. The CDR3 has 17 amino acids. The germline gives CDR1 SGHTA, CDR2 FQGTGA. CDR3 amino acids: CASSPHSAAAGNTEAFF. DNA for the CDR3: TGTGCCAGCAGCCCACATTCGGCGGCAGCTGGGAACACTGAAGCTTTCTTT.

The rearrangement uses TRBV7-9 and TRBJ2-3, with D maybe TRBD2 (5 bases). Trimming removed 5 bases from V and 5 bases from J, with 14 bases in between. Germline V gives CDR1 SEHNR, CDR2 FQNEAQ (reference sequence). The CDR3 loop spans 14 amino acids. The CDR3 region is CASSPRGSGDTQYF. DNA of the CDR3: TGTGCCAGCAGCCCCCGTGGGAGCGGAGATACGCAGTATTTT.

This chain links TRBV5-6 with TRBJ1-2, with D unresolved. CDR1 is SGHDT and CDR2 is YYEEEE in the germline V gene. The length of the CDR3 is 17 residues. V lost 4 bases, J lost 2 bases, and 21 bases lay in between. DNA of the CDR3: TGTGCCAGCAGCACGTTCGACGTCACGACAATCAACTATGGCTACACCTTC. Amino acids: CASSTFDVTTINYGYTF.